Following are 32 T cell receptor beta chains from one sample sequenced in a study of T cell responses to AZD1222 COVID-19 vaccine (dated by TCRdb to about 2021). The library was produced with the immunoSEQ multiplex PCR assay. Imported from immuneACCESS, the table was reduced by TCRdb to in-frame sequences with V and J called. These copies leave out some clones; in studies compared against another copy, an unresolved V gene accounts for under half, and the cause of the remainder is not known. This sample lists some 140,000 clones; 88% were detected once. The top ten clonotypes cover roughly 2.9% of the sample. The sample's time point label, in plain terms: baseline before first vaccination. The sequences come from peripheral blood, collected on day 0 of AZD1222 vaccination. Source of these receptors: an adult in good health.

This chain connects TRBV6-6 to TRBJ1-5, with D unclear. The CDR3 length is 14 residues. Trimming took 2 bases from V and 4 from J, leaving 9 bases between them. CDR1 is MNHNY and CDR2 is SVGAGI in the germline V gene (reference sequence). The CDR3 reads CASSYSLGNQPQHF. As DNA, the CDR3 is TGTGCCAGCAGTTACAGCCTAGGGAATCAGCCCCAGCATTTT.

The chain has TRBV4-3 and TRBJ1-3; D not resolved. The V gene's germline CDR1 is LGHNA and CDR2 YSLEER. The V gene lost 2 bases and the J gene lost 0 bases, with 8 bases spanning the gap. The CDR3 has 15 residues. This chain's CDR3 is CASSQLGGSGNTIYF. As DNA, the CDR3 is TGCGCCAGCAGCCAATTAGGAGGCTCTGGAAACACCATATATTTT.

The chain is built from TRBV5-6 and TRBJ2-5, with D perhaps TRBD1 (5 bases). Germline values: CDR1 SGHDT, CDR2 YYEEEE. The CDR3 consists of 14 residues. V gave up 0 bases and J gave up 1 base, with 7 bases separating them. Here the CDR3 DNA reads TGTGCCAGCAGCTTGGTGACAGTCCAAGAGACCCAGTACTTC. Its protein is CASSLVTVQETQYF.

The chain joins TRBV3-1 (or the pseudogene TRBV3-2) to TRBJ1-6; D possibly corresponds to TRBD1 (5 bases). The CDR3 extends over 17 amino acids. Trimming pared 5 bases from V and 10 bases from J, leaving 24 bases between. Germline V gives CDR1 LGHDT, CDR2 YNNKEL (reference sequence). The CDR3 reads CASSWVSGPLSQSPLHF. CDR3 DNA sequence: TGTGCCAGCAGCTGGGTTTCGGGGCCCCTCTCGCAGTCACCCCTCCACTTT.

The chain has TRBV10-3 and TRBJ2-3; D may be TRBD2 (6 bases). Deletions cut 2 bases from V and 4 bases from J, with 13 bases between. This CDR3 is built from 15 residues. From germline, CDR1 is ENHRY and CDR2 SYGVKD. CDR3 DNA: TGTGCCATCAGTGAGGGCGGGGCGCGGTCAGATACGCAGTATTTT. It translates to CAISEGGARSDTQYF.

This clone was found once. The chain employs TRBV14 and TRBJ2-1; D is uncertain. This CDR3 comprises 15 residues. CDR1 is SGHDN, CDR2 FVKESK, per germline. Trimming shortened V by 1 base and J by 4 bases, and 11 bases separated the two germline ends. CDR3 residues: CASSQVKTVYNEQFF. Written as DNA, the CDR3 is TGTGCCAGCAGCCAAGTAAAGACGGTTTACAATGAGCAGTTCTTC.

The chain uses TRBV12-3 or TRBV12-4 and TRBJ1-2; D gene uncertain. This CDR3 contains 13 residues. Trimming stripped 2 bases from V and 1 base from J, with 5 bases between. In DNA, the CDR3 is TGTGCCAGCAGTTTACGGATTAACTATGGCTACACCTTC. It is translated as CASSLRINYGYTF.

The rearrangement joins TRBV7-2 to TRBJ2-5; the match to TRBD2 covers 7 bases. V trimming: 5 bases; J trimming: 7 bases; junction bases outside the gene matches: 13. The CDR3 has 15 amino acids. Per the germline V gene, CDR1 is SGHTA and CDR2 is FQGNSA. The CDR3 spells CASSAALADPGTQYF. The CDR3, as DNA: TGTGCCAGCAGCGCCGCCCTAGCGGACCCCGGGACCCAGTACTTC. Full variable domain (rest looked up from reference TRBV7-2 and TRBJ2-5): GAGVSQSPSNKVTEKGKDVELRCDPISGHTALYWYRQSLGQGLEFLIYFQGNSAPDKSGLPSDRFSAERTGGSVSTLTIQRTQQEDSAVYLCASSAALADPGTQYFGPGTRLLVL.

This clone was detected only once. The rearrangement uses TRBV5-6 and TRBJ2-7, with 9 bases that match TRBD1. V lost 4 bases and J lost 4; bases outside the gene matches: 3. The CDR3 runs 13 residues. Germline-derived CDR1 and CDR2 are SGHDT and YYEEEE. This CDR3 is CASSPDRGYEQYF. For the CDR3, the DNA is TGTGCCAGCAGCCCAGACAGGGGGTACGAGCAGTACTTC.

In the case of this clone: This sample also contains other DNA sequences that code for the same CDR3. The chain joins TRBV28 to TRBJ1-2; TRBD1 matches 8 bases. From germline, CDR1 is MDHEN and CDR2 SYDVKM. This CDR3 contains 13 residues. J gave up 8 bases and V 4 bases, and 6 bases lay outside the gene matches. CDR3 sequence reads: CASSSGQGGGYTF. CDR3 bases: TGTGCCAGCAGTTCCGGACAGGGCGGAGGCTACACCTTC.

The chain carries TRBV7-2 and TRBJ2-1, with 12 bases fitting TRBD2. Germline-derived CDR1 and CDR2 are SGHTA and FQGNSA. The junction had 6 bases not matched to a gene; V was cut back by 5 bases and J by 4 bases. This CDR3 has 16 amino acids. The CDR3 is CASSQTSGGVYNEQFF. The CDR3 DNA reads as TGTGCCAGCAGCCAGACTAGCGGGGGAGTATACAATGAGCAGTTCTTC.

Concerning this clone: The sample carries other DNA sequences with the same CDR3. The chain is built from TRBV6-5 and TRBJ1-1, with unresolved D. This CDR3 is built from 14 residues. Trimming cost V 6 bases and J 4 bases, with 15 bases left between them. Germline lookup yields CDR1 MNHEY and CDR2 SVGAGI. The CDR3 loop reads CASSYAGRVTEAFF. As DNA, the CDR3 is TGTGCCAGCAGCTACGCAGGACGTGTCACTGAAGCTTTCTTT.

The CDR3 is CASSYLPGLAGERTDTQYF. The CDR3 DNA reads as TGTGCCAGCAGTTACCTCCCGGGACTAGCGGGCGAACGCACAGATACGCAGTATTTT. The genes are TRBV6-2 or TRBV6-3 and TRBJ2-3; 12 nucleotides agree with TRBD2. The CDR3 is 19 amino acids. Germline V gene sequence: CDR1 MNHEY, CDR2 SVGEGT. The V segment lost 2 bases and the J segment 1 base; nucleotides outside the gene matches: 10.

The genes are TRBV7-6 and TRBJ1-1, with D possibly matching TRBD1 (5 bases). Germline-derived CDR1 and CDR2 are SGHVS and FNYEAQ. The CDR3 is 14 residues long. The germline V and J ends were trimmed by 3 bases and 5 bases, with 13 bases remaining between them. CDR3 region: CASSLGGGVTEAFF. The CDR3 DNA is TGTGCCAGCAGCTTGGGTGGGGGAGTAACTGAAGCTTTCTTT. The full variable domain, completed using reference TRBV7-6 and TRBJ1-1, is GAGVSQSPRYKVTKRGQDVALRCDPISGHVSLYWYRQALGQGPEFLTYFNYEAQQDKSGLPNDRFSAERPEGSISTLTIQRTEQRDSAMYRCASSLGGGVTEAFFGQGTRLTVV.

V usage is TRBV19 and J usage is TRBJ1-1; 8 bases are a match to TRBD1. The ends lost 6 bases at V and 10 bases at J; junction bases unmatched: 10. This CDR3 has 13 residues. CDR1 is LNHDA and CDR2 is SQIVND in the germline V gene (reference sequence). DNA of the CDR3: TGTGCCAGTAGAACCGGGACAGGCAACCCAGCTTTCTTT. Its translation: CASRTGTGNPAFF.

The chain is built from TRBV5-6 and TRBJ1-1, with D hard to call. V was trimmed by 5 bases and J by 0 bases, leaving 14 bases between them. This CDR3 has 15 amino acids. The germline V gene encodes CDR1 SGHDT and CDR2 YYEEEE. In DNA form, the CDR3 reads TGTGCCAGCAGTTATTCCAGGAACTTGAACACTGAAGCTTTCTTT. Amino acids: CASSYSRNLNTEAFF.

The V and J genes are TRBV5-5 and TRBJ1-6; TRBD1 might be the D (6 bases). The germline gives CDR1 SGHKS, CDR2 YYEKEE (reference sequence). The V end lost 3 bases, the J end lost 10 bases, and 17 bases lay between the germline ends. The CDR3 runs 15 residues. The CDR3 here is CASSSTGTMGSPLHF. CDR3 bases: TGTGCCAGCAGCTCTACCGGGACAATGGGATCACCCCTCCACTTT. Full variable domain (missing parts from reference TRBV5-5 and TRBJ1-6): DAGVTQSPTHLIKTRGQQVTLRCSPISGHKSVSWYQQVLGQGPQFIFQYYEKEERGRGNFPDRFSARQFPNYSSELNVNALLLGDSALYLCASSSTGTMGSPLHFGNGTRLTVT.

The chain employs TRBV2 and TRBJ1-4; 7 bases line up with TRBD1. The trim removed 8 bases at V and 2 bases at J, leaving 5 bases unmatched. The CDR3 is 14 amino acids. Germline V gene sequence: CDR1 SNHLY, CDR2 FYNNEI. In DNA form, the CDR3 reads TGTGCCAGCGGCCGGGACAGTACTAATGAAAAACTGTTTTTT. Amino acids: CASGRDSTNEKLFF.

The V gene is TRBV4-2, the J gene TRBJ2-2; 13 nucleotides agree with TRBD2. V shed 1 base, J shed 4 bases, and the junction held 0 bases outside the gene matches. The CDR3 length is 16 residues. Germline V CDR1 and CDR2: LGHNA, YNFKEQ. CDR3 region: CASSQGLAGGTGELFF. In nucleotides, the CDR3 is TGTGCCAGCAGCCAAGGACTAGCGGGGGGCACCGGGGAGCTGTTTTTT.

The rearrangement joins TRBV4-1 to TRBJ2-1; 8 positions match TRBD1. There are 15 residues in the CDR3. Germline assignment: CDR1 MGHRA and CDR2 YSYEKL. The J segment lost 2 bases and the V segment lost 2 bases, leaving 2 bases of the junction unmatched. CDR3 in DNA: TGCGCCAGCAGCCAAAGGACAGGGACCTACAATGAGCAGTTCTTC. It codes for CASSQRTGTYNEQFF.

V is TRBV5-4 and J is TRBJ1-1, with 11 nucleotides matching TRBD1. The CDR3 length is 16 residues. V lost 4 bases and J lost 4; bases outside the gene matches: 9. Per the germline V gene, CDR1 is SGHNT and CDR2 is YYREEE (reference sequence). CDR3 region: CASSLRPGQGGTEAFF. The CDR3 DNA sequence: TGTGCCAGCAGCCTACGGCCGGGACAGGGGGGCACTGAAGCTTTCTTT.

The rearrangement links TRBV6-5 to TRBJ1-2, with TRBD1 identical over 9 bases. With V trimmed by 6 bases and J by 4 bases, 3 bases remained unmatched. From germline, CDR1 is MNHEY and CDR2 SVGAGI. The CDR3 is 13 residues long. CDR3 region: CASRGDRVYGYTF. DNA of the CDR3: TGTGCCAGCAGGGGGGACAGGGTCTATGGCTACACCTTC.

V and J are TRBV6-1 and TRBJ1-4, with 10 bases that match TRBD1. V lost 3 bases, J lost 7 bases, and 5 bases stayed unmatched. Germline V lookup: CDR1 MNHNS, CDR2 SASEGT. This CDR3 spans 15 amino acids. CDR3 DNA sequence: TGTGCCAGCAGTGACGCGACAGGGGGCACTGAAAAACTGTTTTTT. Amino acid sequence: CASSDATGGTEKLFF.

Here the CDR3 reads CASSPRGAGGELFF. CDR3 DNA: TGTGCCAGCAGCCCCCGGGGGGCGGGCGGGGAGCTGTTTTTT. The chain couples TRBV7-2 to TRBJ2-2, with D perhaps matching TRBD2 (7 bases). This CDR3 has 14 amino acids. Trimming removed 5 bases at V and 7 bases at J, with 14 bases between. Germline V gives CDR1 SGHTA, CDR2 FQGNSA.

The gene calls are TRBV28 and TRBJ1-3, with D perhaps matching TRBD1 (5 bases). The CDR3 is 15 amino acids. Trimming removed 3 bases at V and 3 bases at J, with 12 bases between. Germline values: CDR1 MDHEN, CDR2 SYDVKM. This CDR3 is CASSLPPGRGNTIYF. The DNA of the CDR3 is TGTGCCAGCAGTTTGCCGCCAGGGCGTGGAAACACCATATATTTT.

The chain has TRBV2 and TRBJ2-7; D is unresolved. The germline gives CDR1 SNHLY, CDR2 FYNNEI. V was clipped by 6 bases and J by 3 bases, with 21 bases between them. The CDR3 loop spans 16 amino acids. CDR3 sequence: CASRLQDGSGYYEQYF. The CDR3 DNA sequence: TGTGCCAGCAGACTTCAAGACGGGTCCGGGTACTACGAGCAGTACTTC.

The chain carries TRBV29-1 and TRBJ2-7, with 11 bases matching TRBD2. Germline V lookup: CDR1 SQVTM, CDR2 ANQGSEA. V gave up 2 bases and J gave up 6 bases; unmatched junction bases: 3. The CDR3 has 13 residues. CDR3 residues: CSVELAGGSEQYF. The CDR3 bases are TGCAGCGTTGAACTAGCGGGGGGATCCGAGCAGTACTTC.

The gene calls are TRBV14 and TRBJ2-5, with 8 bases matching TRBD2. V shed 2 bases, J shed 5 bases, and the junction held 1 base outside the gene matches. Germline-derived CDR1 and CDR2 are SGHDN and FVKESK. The CDR3 is 13 amino acids. The CDR3 region is CASSQLAGETQYF. As DNA, the CDR3 is TGTGCCAGCAGCCAACTAGCGGGTGAGACCCAGTACTTC.

The V and J genes are TRBV28 and TRBJ1-2; possibly TRBD1 for D (6 bases). Germline V gene lookup returns CDR1 MDHEN and CDR2 SYDVKM. This CDR3 spans 15 amino acids. Trimming removed 5 bases at V and 8 bases at J, with 21 bases between. The CDR3 DNA follows: TGTGCCAGCAGTACCCCACGACAGGTTCACAGGGGCTACACCTTC. The encoded protein is CASSTPRQVHRGYTF.

This rearrangement joins TRBV10-1 to TRBJ1-1; tentatively, D is TRBD1 (5 bases). CDR1 and CDR2 (germline): WNHNN, SYGVQD (reference sequence). The length of the CDR3 is 15 residues. V lost 3 bases to trimming and J lost 3 bases, with 14 bases between them. The CDR3 is CASSELQGTDTEAFF. CDR3 nucleotides: TGCGCCAGCAGTGAATTGCAGGGAACTGACACTGAAGCTTTCTTT.

The rearrangement links TRBV6-4 to TRBJ2-1, with 12 bases that match TRBD2. The V and J ends lost 6 bases and 7 bases, in that order; junction bases with no gene match: 7. Germline loops: CDR1 MRHNA, CDR2 SNTAGT. CDR3 length equals 15 residues. The CDR3 is CASSEGLAGFNEQFF. The CDR3 DNA reads TGTGCCAGCAGCGAGGGACTAGCGGGTTTTAATGAGCAGTTCTTC.

J is TRBJ1-2 and V is TRBV5-4, with D possibly matching TRBD1 (5 bases). Trimming pared 4 bases from V and 0 bases from J, leaving 13 bases between. Germline CDR1 reads SGHNT; CDR2 reads YYREEE (reference sequence). CDR3 length equals 15 residues. CDR3 loop: CASSRAAGTNYGYTF. As DNA, the CDR3 is TGTGCCAGCAGCCGAGCGGCAGGGACTAACTATGGCTACACCTTC.